Ten or more counts support the clone carrying this T cell receptor beta chain. The antigen is undetermined. Both ends of each TCR cDNA library bore sample-specific barcodes. Using its own MiXCR run on the 5' RACE reads, TCRdb lists one record per CDR3 protein. The data contain a few hundred thousand distinct CDR3 sequences, around 30% of them seen just once; the ten biggest clones take up about 6%. The sample belongs to a study of identical twins' blood T cells. Study-level points and caveats: Even for out-of-frame TCRbeta, twins reportedly shared V gene usage much more than unrelated donors.

This CDR3 spans 15 amino acids. With 2 bases clipped from V and 2 bases from J, the junction kept 2 bases outside the gene matches. CDR1 and CDR2 from the germline V gene are SNHLY and FYNNEI. The origin of this receptor is a woman aged 18-50 years in good health. The sequenced sample consisted of PBMCs. The chain recombines TRBV2 with TRBJ2-2, with TRBD2 matching 7 bases. The CDR3 here is CASSEWEGNTGELFF. The DNA for the CDR3 is TGTGCCAGCAGTGAATGGGAGGGAAACACCGGGGAGCTGTTTTTT.